The sequence of this T cell receptor (beta chain) was determined in a study of Graves' ophthalmopathy and Graves' hyperthyroidism. The authors amplified TCR beta CDR3 regions, and they did so from RNA transcripts for repertoire sequencing. HTBI primers were employed in first-round RT-PCR, then a second-round multiplex PCR followed. One entry per CDR3 protein results from TCRdb running MiXCR on the multiplex PCR reads. The top ten clones hold roughly 7.4% of a sample with hundreds of thousands of distinct CDR3 sequences, 22% of them seen once. This clonotype has ten or more counts. Its antigen is still unknown. General study results and limits: Both an approximately 70% sensitivity and an approximately 75% specificity characterized the model's predictions of ophthalmopathy progression.

The sequence derives from a woman between 18 and 29 years old with stable Graves' hyperthyroidism. Some clones in this sample may be carry-over from other donors' samples. Sample: peripheral blood.

The CDR3 protein is CASITGGSTYEQYF. The DNA of the CDR3 is TGTGCCAGCATCACGGGGGGGAGTACCTACGAGCAGTACTTC. The genes are TRBV28 and TRBJ2-7; 8 bases align to TRBD2. V shed 7 bases and J 2 bases; nucleotides not matched to a gene: 7. The CDR3 loop spans 14 amino acids. Germline V gene lookup returns CDR1 MDHEN and CDR2 SYDVKM. The whole variable domain, filled in from reference TRBV28 and TRBJ2-7, reads DVKVTQSSRYLVKRTGEKVFLECVQDMDHENMFWYRQDPGLGLRLIYFSYDVKMKEKGDIPEGYSVSREKKERFSLILESASTNQTSMYLCASITGGSTYEQYFGPGTRLTVT.